The 17 T cell receptor beta chains below were found in one sample sequenced in a study of blood T cell repertoires in COVID-19. Only in-frame clones appear in the TCRdb table, and some are missing; sequencing was by immunoSEQ multiplex PCR. The table lists about 380,000 clones, 85% of them singletons. The specimen sequenced was peripheral blood. The receptors derive from a woman in her late teens or twenties with acute or convalescent COVID-19.

This chain's CDR3 is CASSGWGLAEYNEQFF. The CDR3 region has the DNA TGTGCCAGCAGCGGATGGGGACTAGCGGAGTACAATGAGCAGTTCTTC. V usage is TRBV14 and J usage is TRBJ2-1, with TRBD2 identical over 11 bases. The CDR3 sequence is 16 residues long. V dropped 5 bases and J dropped 4; count of bases not matched to a gene: 7. Germline CDR1 is SGHDN and CDR2 is FVKESK.

This clone was detected once. The chain is built from TRBV29-1 and TRBJ2-7; 10 bases line up with TRBD1. The CDR3 extends over 12 amino acids. The germline gives CDR1 SQVTM, CDR2 ANQGSEA. The V gene end was trimmed by 6 bases and the J gene end by 4 bases; junction bases not matched to a gene: 3. The CDR3 is CSVADRGYEQYF. The CDR3 coding sequence is TGCAGCGTAGCGGACAGGGGGTACGAGCAGTACTTC.

V is TRBV15 and J is TRBJ1-5; D not resolved. V dropped 0 bases and J dropped 6 bases, with 15 bases sitting between them. Germline assignment: CDR1 LNHNV and CDR2 YYDKDF (reference sequence). The CDR3 is made up of 16 amino acids. CDR3 protein: CATSRDRRGGFQPQHF. The CDR3 nucleotides are TGTGCCACCAGCAGAGATCGGCGGGGTGGGTTTCAGCCCCAGCATTTT. The variable domain in full, completed from reference TRBV15 and TRBJ1-5, reads DAMVIQNPRYQVTQFGKPVTLSCSQTLNHNVMYWYQQKSSQAPKLLFHYYDKDFNNEADTPDNFQSRRPNTSFCFLDIRSPGLGDTAMYLCATSRDRRGGFQPQHFGDGTRLSIL.

The chain carries TRBV9 and TRBJ2-7, with TRBD2 matching 8 bases. CDR1 and CDR2 from the germline V gene are SGDLS and YYNGEE. The CDR3 covers 14 residues. After removal of 2 bases from V and 2 bases from J, the junction contained 3 bases not matched to a gene. The CDR3 region has the DNA TGTGCCAGCAGCGTTAGCGGGAACACCTACGAGCAGTACTTC. This gives the protein CASSVSGNTYEQYF.

A few counts support this clone. The chain uses TRBV29-1 and TRBJ1-1; 7 bases agree with TRBD1. Germline V gene lookup returns CDR1 SQVTM and CDR2 ANQGSEA. The junction had 6 bases not matched to a gene; V was cut back by 4 bases and J by 7 bases. The CDR3 loop spans 12 amino acids. The CDR3: CSVGGGPGEAFF. The DNA of the CDR3 is TGCAGCGTTGGAGGGGGCCCGGGTGAAGCTTTCTTT.

The chain links TRBV5-6 to TRBJ2-1; D may be TRBD2 (6 bases). There are 13 residues in the CDR3. CDR1 is SGHDT, CDR2 YYEEEE, per germline. The germline V and J ends were trimmed by 6 bases and 3 bases, with 10 bases remaining between them. The CDR3 loop is CASTRRGYNEQFF. The CDR3 DNA follows: TGTGCCAGCACCCGGAGGGGCTACAATGAGCAGTTCTTC.

The rearrangement joins TRBV5-1 to TRBJ2-1, with 9 bases fitting TRBD1. Germline-derived CDR1 and CDR2 are SGHRS and YFSETQ. The CDR3 extends over 16 amino acids. V shed 1 base and J 7 bases; nucleotides not matched to a gene: 9. CDR3: CASSLRLTGGGNEQFF. The CDR3 coding sequence is TGCGCCAGCAGCTTGAGGTTGACAGGGGGAGGAAATGAGCAGTTCTTC.

This chain links TRBV18 with TRBJ1-2; D is possibly TRBD1 (5 bases). Germline CDR1 reads KGHSH; CDR2 reads LQKENI. The CDR3 runs 14 residues. The V end was cut by 4 bases, the J end by 0 bases, with 9 bases between. The CDR3 DNA reads as TGTGCCAGCTCACGACAGATAGCTAACTATGGCTACACCTTC. Translation: CASSRQIANYGYTF.

The count of this clone is one. This CDR3 reads CAVAGTGEKQPQHF. The CDR3 nucleotides are TGTGCCGTAGCCGGGACAGGGGAGAAGCAGCCCCAGCATTTT. The rearrangement links TRBV10-3 to TRBJ1-5; 10 positions match TRBD1. This CDR3 is built from 14 residues. Trimming took 11 bases from V and 7 from J; bases not matched to a gene: 11. Germline loops: CDR1 ENHRY, CDR2 SYGVKD.

J is TRBJ1-1 and V is TRBV27; the D gene is possibly TRBD1 (5 bases). The germline gives CDR1 MNHEY, CDR2 SMNVEV (reference sequence). This CDR3 is built from 14 residues. The V gene lost 3 bases and the J gene lost 6 bases, with 14 bases spanning the gap. The CDR3 reads CASSLLGGRAEAFF. The CDR3 nucleotides are TGTGCCAGCAGTTTGTTGGGGGGGAGGGCTGAAGCTTTCTTT.

The chain has TRBV6-5 and TRBJ2-3; D call uncertain. Looked up from germline, CDR1 is MNHEY and CDR2 is SVGAGI. Trimming left V 6 bases short and J 1 base short, with 8 bases between. This CDR3 comprises 13 residues. CDR3 sequence (DNA): TGTGCCAGCAGCTCCTATGGCACAGATACGCAGTATTTT. Amino acids: CASSSYGTDTQYF.

The chain employs TRBV3-1 (or the pseudogene TRBV3-2) and TRBJ1-3; 7 positions agree with TRBD1. Germline loops: CDR1 LGHDT, CDR2 YNNKEL (reference sequence). The CDR3 covers 15 residues. Unmatched junction bases numbered 5, after V lost 2 bases and J lost 4 bases. The DNA of the CDR3 is TGTGCCAGCAGCCAATTAACAGGGGCGGGAAACACCATATATTTT. Translating it yields CASSQLTGAGNTIYF.

The chain employs TRBV2 and TRBJ1-1; tentative D call: TRBD1 (6 bases). The CDR3 is 12 residues long. Germline V gene lookup returns CDR1 SNHLY and CDR2 FYNNEI. This chain's CDR3 is CVQGREGTEAFF. The CDR3 region has the DNA TGTGTCCAGGGGAGAGAAGGGACTGAAGCTTTCTTT.

V usage is TRBV29-1 and J usage is TRBJ2-6; 7 bases map to TRBD1. The CDR3 sequence is 14 residues long. CDR1 and CDR2 from the germline V gene are SQVTM and ANQGSEA. J gave up 2 bases and V 6 bases, and 4 bases lay outside the gene matches. The CDR3 DNA reads as TGCAGCGTCACAGGGGTAGCTGGGGCCAACGTCCTGACTTTC. This translates into CSVTGVAGANVLTF.

This clone came up many times. This sequence joins TRBV19 and TRBJ1-6; D not certain. Germline CDR1 is LNHDA and CDR2 is SQIVND (reference sequence). Trimming stripped 6 bases from V and 10 bases from J, with 13 bases between. CDR3 length equals 13 residues. The CDR3 region has the DNA TGTGCCAGTAGCCGCGATAGCGTGTCACCCCTCCACTTT. This codes for CASSRDSVSPLHF.

Comment on this clone: Sequence at one end of the junction differs from germline and may be a read error. The chain has TRBV6-1 and TRBJ2-5, with 7 positions matching TRBD2. CDR3 size: 13 residues. Germline CDR1 MNHNS, CDR2 SASEGT. CDR3: CASREGTIETQYF. In DNA, the CDR3 is TGTGCCAGCAGGGAAGGGACTATAGAGACCCAGTACTTC.

The V call is TRBV28, the J call TRBJ1-5; D is possibly TRBD1 (5 bases). Germline V CDR1 and CDR2: MDHEN, SYDVKM. The CDR3 runs 17 residues. The germline V and J ends were trimmed by 5 bases and 5 bases, with 22 bases remaining between them. The CDR3 is CASSPHTAPGIDQPQHF. The CDR3, as DNA: TGTGCCAGCAGTCCCCATACCGCCCCAGGGATCGATCAGCCCCAGCATTTT.